This T cell receptor beta chain is from a study of shared clonotypes between healthy human individuals. Regarding the study as a whole: Among non-shared clonotypes, generation probabilities were lower than among those shared by all four donors. It was expected that sequencing depth would affect clonotype sharing among donors.

Concerning this clone: Its antigen is still unknown.

Here immunoSEQ multiplex PCR was the method, and the copy in TCRdb shows in-frame clones only, minus some. This table has around 370,000 clones, around 96% appearing once. The sequencing input was memory CD8+ T cells sorted from blood. The sample's subset: CD45RO+ cells pooled with CCR7-negative TemRA cells. The source is a man between 25 and 39 years old in good health.

The CDR3 nucleotides are TGTGCCAGCAGCGAGGCGGGAGGAAGGGGGAGTGAGCAGTTCTTC. It encodes CASSEAGGRGSEQFF. The chain has TRBV9 and TRBJ2-1, with 8 nucleotides matching TRBD2. The CDR3 spans 15 residues. The V gene's germline CDR1 is SGDLS and CDR2 YYNGEE. The ends lost 3 bases at V and 9 bases at J; junction bases unmatched: 11.